The clone carrying this T cell receptor beta chain was seen a handful of times. Assay used: immunoSEQ multiplex PCR; TCRdb lists only in-frame clones, some missing. The data show around 140,000 clones, with approximately 80% seen just once and 5% to 6.5% held by the top ten. This specimen comes from a study of blood T cell repertoires in COVID-19. Study-level background: Sites in the United States, Italy and Spain provided acute and convalescent COVID-19 samples. Sources were T cells, B-cell-depleted T cells, or PBMCs; the material itself was cDNA or gDNA.

This CDR3 is 14 amino acids long. V lost 7 bases to trimming and J lost 4 bases, with 14 bases between them. CDR1 is MDHEN and CDR2 is SYDVKM in the germline V gene. Individuals aged roughly 18 to 90 years were recruited from 24 US areas. Participants were placed into cohorts based on the clinical history they reported. V and J are TRBV28 and TRBJ1-5; tentative D call: TRBD1 (5 bases). The sample comprised PBMCs or T cells enriched from blood (not recorded which). The origin of this receptor is a woman in her forties or fifties who had recovered from COVID-19. CDR3: CASTRTGGNQPQHF. As DNA, the CDR3 is TGTGCCAGCACCCGGACGGGGGGAAATCAGCCCCAGCATTTT.